The 24 T cell receptor beta chains below were found in one sample sequenced in a study of regulatory T cells. The study, taken as a whole, reports: Hydrophobic residues at CDR3 positions 6 and 7 were enriched in conventional CD4+ T cells of CD3G-deficient patients.

For these receptors, no antigen is known. The primer mix had 52 TRBV and 13 TRBJ primers. The data were produced by immunoSEQ multiplex PCR, yet TCRdb's version contains in-frame clones alone and is incomplete. The sample includes around 32,000 clones, 92% seen only once; the top ten take less than 2%. Material: conventional CD4+ T cells sorted from blood. These receptors were obtained from a person between 18 and 35 years old with CD3G deficiency.

The genes are TRBV19 and TRBJ2-1; perhaps TRBD2 as D (5 bases). The ends were cut back, 1 base at V and 2 bases at J, with 12 bases in the middle. CDR1 is LNHDA, CDR2 SQIVND, per germline (reference sequence). The CDR3 spans 16 residues. This CDR3 is CASSIGLAPPYNEQFF. The DNA of the CDR3 is TGTGCCAGTAGTATAGGCCTAGCCCCTCCCTACAATGAGCAGTTCTTC.

The chain recombines TRBV5-1 with TRBJ2-1; D gene ambiguous. Per germline, CDR1 SGHRS and CDR2 YFSETQ. Deletions cut 1 base from V and 0 bases from J, with 8 bases between. CDR3 length: 15 amino acids. This CDR3 reads CASSLYGDSYNEQFF. DNA for the CDR3: TGCGCCAGCAGCTTGTATGGGGACTCCTACAATGAGCAGTTCTTC.

The chain combines TRBV6-1 with TRBJ2-3; TRBD2 matches at 14 bases. V was clipped by 4 bases and J by 7 bases; unmatched bases: 4. Germline V gene sequence: CDR1 MNHNS, CDR2 SASEGT. CDR3 length: 15 residues. The CDR3 protein is CASSGGTSGGHTQYF. The CDR3 nucleotides are TGTGCCAGCAGTGGAGGGACTAGCGGGGGACATACGCAGTATTTT.

This chain joins TRBV30 and TRBJ1-2; no firm D call. This CDR3 comprises 13 residues. Germline CDR1 is GTSNPN and CDR2 is SVGIG (reference sequence). Trimming left V 2 bases short and J 0 bases short, with 7 bases between. CDR3 amino acids: CAWSIWANYGYTF. The CDR3 DNA sequence: TGTGCCTGGAGTATTTGGGCTAACTATGGCTACACCTTC.

The rearrangement uses TRBV6-1 and TRBJ1-1; 8 bases are a match to TRBD1. Germline CDR1 and CDR2: MNHNS and SASEGT. V gave up 2 bases and J gave up 7 bases; unmatched junction bases: 6. The CDR3 has 14 residues. Here the CDR3 reads CASSEIGTGHEAFF. As DNA, the CDR3 is TGTGCCAGCAGTGAAATCGGGACAGGACATGAAGCTTTCTTT.

The genes are TRBV5-4 and TRBJ2-2; D possibly corresponds to TRBD1 (6 bases). The germline gives CDR1 SGHNT, CDR2 YYREEE (reference sequence). Trimming shortened V by 2 bases and J by 5 bases, and 10 bases separated the two germline ends. The CDR3 length is 14 residues. CDR3 in DNA: TGTGCCAGCAGCTTTGTAGGGGGAACCGGGGAGCTGTTTTTT. Protein sequence: CASSFVGGTGELFF. Supplemented by reference TRBV5-4 and TRBJ2-2, the full variable domain reads ETGVTQSPTHLIKTRGQQVTLRCSSQSGHNTVSWYQQALGQGPQFIFQYYREEENGRGNFPPRFSGLQFPNYSSELNVNALELDDSALYLCASSFVGGTGELFFGEGSRLTVL.

This clone was recorded once. The chain links TRBV5-8 to TRBJ1-1; 7 bases are shared with TRBD1. The ends lost 2 bases at V and 5 bases at J; junction bases unmatched: 3. CDR1 and CDR2 from the germline V gene are SGHTS and YDEGEE. The CDR3 loop spans 13 amino acids. DNA of the CDR3: TGTGCCAGCAGCTTCGACAGGGTGACTGAAGCTTTCTTT. It codes for CASSFDRVTEAFF.

The genes are TRBV4-1 and TRBJ1-6; D is undetermined. The CDR3 runs to 16 residues. The germline V gene encodes CDR1 MGHRA and CDR2 YSYEKL. V gave up 4 bases and J gave up 7 bases, with 17 bases separating them. The CDR3 DNA reads as TGCGCCAGCAGCCCATTTGGCACGATCCTGAATTCACCCCTCCACTTT. This encodes CASSPFGTILNSPLHF.

The rearrangement uses TRBV5-1 and TRBJ1-1, with a weak D call TRBD1 (6 bases). Trimming stripped 3 bases from V and 7 bases from J, with 13 bases between. The CDR3 covers 13 residues. Germline CDR1 SGHRS, CDR2 YFSETQ. The CDR3 region is CASSSGDIFEAFF. CDR3 DNA: TGCGCCAGCAGCTCCGGGGACATTTTTGAAGCTTTCTTT.

The rearrangement joins TRBV6-5 to TRBJ1-5, with D unresolved. The V end was cut by 5 bases, the J end by 9 bases, with 8 bases between. The germline CDR1 and CDR2 sequences are MNHEY and SVGAGI. The CDR3 has 11 residues. The CDR3 DNA reads TGTGCCAGCAGTACCCTTTTGCCCCAGCATTTT. It yields the protein CASSTLLPQHF.

CDR3 residues: CASSQEREASKQYF. The CDR3 DNA reads as TGCGCCAGCAGCCAAGAACGAGAGGCTAGTAAGCAGTATTTT. This chain connects TRBV4-1 to TRBJ2-3; D uncertain. The CDR3 consists of 14 residues. V was pared by 0 bases and J by 11 bases, with 15 bases between. Germline values: CDR1 MGHRA, CDR2 YSYEKL.

The rearrangement uses TRBV7-9 and TRBJ1-1; TRBD1 might be the D (6 bases). This CDR3 spans 13 amino acids. Germline CDR1 and CDR2: SEHNR and FQNEAQ (reference sequence). V shed 4 bases and J shed 4 bases, with 10 bases lying between them. CDR3 DNA: TGTGCCAGCAGCTCAGGGACAATCACTGAAGCTTTCTTT. This encodes CASSSGTITEAFF.

The genes are TRBV6-6 and TRBJ2-7, with TRBD1 identical over 7 bases. This CDR3 comprises 14 residues. The V segment lost 5 bases and the J segment 3 bases; nucleotides outside the gene matches: 7. The germline V gene has CDR1 MNHNY and CDR2 SVGAGI (reference sequence). CDR3 sequence: CASSTQGVRYEQYF. CDR3 DNA: TGTGCCAGCAGTACCCAGGGGGTTCGCTACGAGCAGTACTTC.

The rearrangement links TRBV5-4 to TRBJ2-3; 10 bases are a match to TRBD2. This CDR3 is built from 16 residues. The germline gives CDR1 SGHNT, CDR2 YYREEE (reference sequence). V was pared by 4 bases and J by 2 bases, with 7 bases of the junction left unmatched. The CDR3 here is CASSATSGRATDTQYF. The CDR3 DNA reads TGTGCCAGCAGCGCGACTAGCGGGCGTGCCACAGATACGCAGTATTTT.

The rearrangement joins TRBV27 to TRBJ1-5; 8 bases are a match to TRBD1. V lost 6 bases and J lost 0; bases outside the gene matches: 13. The CDR3 is made up of 18 amino acids. Per the germline V gene, CDR1 is MNHEY and CDR2 is SMNVEV (reference sequence). CDR3 amino acids: CASSQTGVAFYSNQPQHF. Here the CDR3 DNA reads TGTGCCAGCAGCCAGACAGGGGTGGCCTTTTATAGCAATCAGCCCCAGCATTTT.

V usage is TRBV18 and J usage is TRBJ1-4, with TRBD1 matching over 8 bases. Germline V gene sequence: CDR1 KGHSH, CDR2 LQKENI. The J segment lost 8 bases and the V segment lost 3 bases, leaving 8 bases of the junction unmatched. The CDR3 is 15 amino acids. The CDR3 DNA reads as TGTGCCAGCTCACCGACAGGGGCGCGGAGGGAAAAACTGTTTTTT. As protein: CASSPTGARREKLFF.

This clone was recorded only once. The rearrangement uses TRBV5-1 and TRBJ2-5, with D perhaps assigned TRBD1 or TRBD2 (5 bases each). The CDR3 is 14 amino acids. Germline V CDR1 and CDR2: SGHRS, YFSETQ. Trimming took off 3 bases at V and 5 bases at J, with 14 bases between the two ends. This CDR3 is CASSSGTPGETQYF. Written as DNA, the CDR3 is TGCGCCAGCAGCTCCGGGACGCCCGGGGAGACCCAGTACTTC. Supplemented by reference TRBV5-1 and TRBJ2-5, the full variable domain reads KAGVTQTPRYLIKTRGQQVTLSCSPISGHRSVSWYQQTPGQGLQFLFEYFSETQRNKGNFPGRFSGRQFSNSRSEMNVSTLELGDSALYLCASSSGTPGETQYFGPGTRLLVL.

V gene TRBV6-1 combines with J gene TRBJ2-7, with D tentatively TRBD1 or TRBD2 (5 bases each). Trimming cost V 0 bases and J 4 bases, with 10 bases left between them. The CDR3 sequence is 14 residues long. CDR1 is MNHNS and CDR2 is SASEGT in the germline V gene. DNA of the CDR3: TGTGCCAGCAGTGAAGCTGGGACGGATTACGAGCAGTACTTC. Translation gives CASSEAGTDYEQYF.

The chain links TRBV5-1 to TRBJ2-1, with D perhaps TRBD1 (5 bases). CDR3 length equals 16 residues. V was cut by 1 base and J by 5 bases, with 16 bases left in between. Germline CDR1 SGHRS, CDR2 YFSETQ. CDR3: CASSLLVQGGNNEQFF. CDR3 bases: TGCGCCAGCAGCTTGTTAGTCCAGGGTGGCAACAATGAGCAGTTCTTC.

The rearrangement joins TRBV28 to TRBJ2-5; the D gene is possibly TRBD1 (5 bases). Germline CDR1 MDHEN, CDR2 SYDVKM. This CDR3 has 14 amino acids. The ends were cut back, 5 bases at V and 5 bases at J, with 15 bases in the middle. CDR3 in amino acids: CASSPQGLTETQYF. In DNA, the CDR3 is TGTGCCAGCAGTCCCCAGGGTTTAACGGAGACCCAGTACTTC.

This sequence joins TRBV6-1 and TRBJ1-4; perhaps TRBD1 as D (5 bases). Germline V gene lookup returns CDR1 MNHNS and CDR2 SASEGT. The CDR3 extends over 17 amino acids. With 1 base removed from V and 8 bases from J, the gap between germline ends came to 20 bases. This chain's CDR3 is CASSEGHWNRLLEKLFF. The CDR3 DNA sequence: TGTGCCAGCAGTGAAGGGCATTGGAACAGGCTGTTGGAAAAACTGTTTTTT.

This clone came up once. The CDR3: CASSYRSGDTQYF. DNA of the CDR3: TGTGCCAGCAGTTATAGGTCTGGAGATACGCAGTATTTT. The V gene is TRBV6-5, the J gene TRBJ2-3; D is unresolved. V shed 3 bases and J shed 5 bases, with 9 bases lying between them. Germline V gene lookup returns CDR1 MNHEY and CDR2 SVGAGI. This CDR3 region has 13 residues.

The CDR3 protein is CASSEARGRPSPGYF. The CDR3 DNA is TGTGCCAGCAGTGAAGCCCGGGGTCGGCCGTCCCCCGGGTACTTC. This chain links TRBV2 with TRBJ2-7, with D possibly TRBD2 on 5 matching bases. The V and J ends lost 0 bases and 12 bases respectively, with 21 bases between them. This CDR3 is built from 15 residues. CDR1 is SNHLY and CDR2 is FYNNEI in the germline V gene.

The chain recombines TRBV6-1 with TRBJ1-5; 9 positions agree with TRBD1. Germline V CDR1 and CDR2: MNHNS, SASEGT. This CDR3 spans 15 amino acids. V lost 7 bases, J lost 1 base, and 5 bases stayed unmatched. The CDR3: CASMRQGGSNQPQHF. The DNA of the CDR3 is TGTGCCAGCATGAGACAGGGGGGGAGCAATCAGCCCCAGCATTTT.